The rows below give T cell receptor beta chains drawn from one sample of a study of Ad26.COV2.S vaccination and SARS-CoV-2 variants. The data were produced by immunoSEQ multiplex PCR, yet TCRdb's version contains in-frame clones alone and is incomplete. The data hold a few hundred thousand clones, with 70% to 90% observed a single time. Sequencing used peripheral blood, obtained in a trial of Ad26.COV2.S vaccine versus placebo. These receptors were collected from a person between 18 and 65 years old who received the Ad26.COV2.S COVID-19 vaccine or a placebo. CDR3s include the opening cysteine and the closing phenylalanine or tryptophan.

>TRBV6-6|15
CASREGASYNSPLHF
>TRBV29-1|12
CSIGQGAVEQYF
>TRBV6-6|13
CASKGLVDQPQHF
>TRBV6-2/TRBV6-3|17
CASSYQAGGPFTGELFF
>TRBV4-3|15
CASSQAPDRFAEQFF
>TRBV5-1|15
CASSRDRASNEKLFF
>TRBV30|15
CAWSKPGTVGTEAFF
>TRBV6-5|14
CASRSGTNYYGYTF
>TRBV19|16
CASSMPIGSYTGELFF
>TRBV20-1|11
CSGGEPTSGYF
>TRBV5-1|14
CASSLVPRGEKLFF
>TRBV19|15
CASSIGGTETYEQYF
>TRBV30|13
CAWSVRGSYGYTF
>TRBV6-5|12
CASITSRDTQYF
>TRBV28|18
CASSLGGRLGPPTYEQYF
>TRBV27|13
CASSFDRNYGYTF
>TRBV13|15
CASSTLDRRQETQYF
>TRBV5-1|12
CASAGDGEKLFF
>TRBV18|14
CASSPKVQAYEQYF
>TRBV12-3/TRBV12-4|13
CASSLGTVHEQYF
>TRBV7-9|14
CASSFDLFTGELFF
>TRBV6-5|14
CASSPGGYLEKLFF
>TRBV4-3|13
CASSRTTYNEQFF
>TRBV5-4|16
CASSLAGKSNTGELFF
>TRBV3-1/TRBV3-2|19
CASSSTYRREQGALYGYTF
>TRBV6-6|14
CASSYRGQDSPLHF
>TRBV4-3|15
CASSQSATGHEKLFF
>TRBV14|15
CASSQESGAGYGYTF
>TRBV9|13
CASSVEHPYEQYF
>TRBV7-2|16
CASSTDSGANYNEQFF
>TRBV7-9|17
CASSLRGRGNSNQPQHF
>TRBV3-1/TRBV3-2|12
CASSPRQETQYF
>TRBV5-8|13
CASSLSVNTEAFF
>TRBV9|16
CASSVAGPYSGNTIYF
>TRBV9|14
CASSVSGSYNEQFF
>TRBV28|15
CASSALRSGANVLTF
>TRBV24-1|14
CATSDRTAYNEQFF
>TRBV7-9|12
CASSEGNQPQHF
>TRBV28|13
CASKEGSNQPQHF
>TRBV7-8|19
CASSLVGAGGSSGANVLTF
>TRBV7-9|12
CASVPGGYGYTF
>TRBV7-9|12
CASSSGGNIQYF
>TRBV10-2|15
CASSSPNLFQETQYF
>TRBV30|13
CAWSEKGYTEAFF
>TRBV9|11
CASSDSGELFF
>TRBV19|14
CASSIRTGKNGYTF
>TRBV4-1|14
CASSQDAGRVEQYF
>TRBV4-1|18
CASSQGWATGGYAYEQYF
>TRBV19|15
CASTAGVGGNYEQYF